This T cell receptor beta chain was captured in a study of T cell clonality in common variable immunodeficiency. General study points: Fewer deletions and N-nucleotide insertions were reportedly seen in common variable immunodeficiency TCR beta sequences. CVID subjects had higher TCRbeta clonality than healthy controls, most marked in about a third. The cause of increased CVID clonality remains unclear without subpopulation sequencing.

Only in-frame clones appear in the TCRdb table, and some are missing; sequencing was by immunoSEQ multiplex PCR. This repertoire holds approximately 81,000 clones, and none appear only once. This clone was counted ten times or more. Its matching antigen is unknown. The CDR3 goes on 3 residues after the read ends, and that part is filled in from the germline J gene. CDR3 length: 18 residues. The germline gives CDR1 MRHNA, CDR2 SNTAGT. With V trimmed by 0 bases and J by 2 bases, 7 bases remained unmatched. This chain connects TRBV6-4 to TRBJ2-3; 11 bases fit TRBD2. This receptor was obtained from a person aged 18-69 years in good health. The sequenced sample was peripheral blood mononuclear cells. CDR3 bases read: TGTGCCAGCAGTGACTCGAGTAGCGGGAGGGTAAACACAGATACG. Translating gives CASSDSSSGRVNTDT. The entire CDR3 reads CASSDSSSGRVNTDTQYF.